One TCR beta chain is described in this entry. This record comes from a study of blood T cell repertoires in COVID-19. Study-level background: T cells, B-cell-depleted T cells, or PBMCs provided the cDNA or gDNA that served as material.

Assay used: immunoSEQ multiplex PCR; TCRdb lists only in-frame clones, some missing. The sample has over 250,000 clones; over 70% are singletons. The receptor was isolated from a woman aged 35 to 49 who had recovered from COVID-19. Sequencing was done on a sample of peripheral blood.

For the CDR3, the DNA is TGCGCCAGCAGCTTGGCGGGAGGACCTCGACAGCCCGGAAACACCATATATTTT. Its protein is CASSLAGGPRQPGNTIYF. The chain couples TRBV5-1 to TRBJ1-3; TRBD1 is a possible D gene (5 bases). The CDR3 is 18 amino acids. Germline lookup yields CDR1 SGHRS and CDR2 YFSETQ. V was cut by 0 bases and J by 4 bases, with 20 bases left in between.